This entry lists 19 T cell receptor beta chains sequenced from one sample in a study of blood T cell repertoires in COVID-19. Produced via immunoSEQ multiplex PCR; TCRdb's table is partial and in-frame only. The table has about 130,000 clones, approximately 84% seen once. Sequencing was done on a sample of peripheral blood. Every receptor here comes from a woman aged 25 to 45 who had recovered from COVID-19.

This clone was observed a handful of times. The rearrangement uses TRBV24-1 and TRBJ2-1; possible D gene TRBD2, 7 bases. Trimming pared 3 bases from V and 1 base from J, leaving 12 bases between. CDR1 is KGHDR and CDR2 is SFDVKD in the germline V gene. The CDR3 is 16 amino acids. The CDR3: CATSDGGGRSYNEQFF. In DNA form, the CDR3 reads TGTGCCACCAGTGATGGGGGGGGCCGATCCTACAATGAGCAGTTCTTC.

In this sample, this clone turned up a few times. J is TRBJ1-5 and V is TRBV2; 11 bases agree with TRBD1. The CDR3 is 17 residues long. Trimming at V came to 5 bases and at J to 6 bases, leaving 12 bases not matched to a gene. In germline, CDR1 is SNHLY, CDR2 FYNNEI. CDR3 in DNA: TGTGCCAGCAGTTCCCGGGACAGGGGGATTTTTTGTCAGCCCCAGCATTTT. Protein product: CASSSRDRGIFCQPQHF.

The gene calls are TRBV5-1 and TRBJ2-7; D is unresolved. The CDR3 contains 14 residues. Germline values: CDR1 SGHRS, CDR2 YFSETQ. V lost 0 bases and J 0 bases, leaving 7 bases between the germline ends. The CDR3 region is CASSLGVSSYEQYF. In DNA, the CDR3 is TGCGCCAGCAGCTTGGGCGTTAGCTCCTACGAGCAGTACTTC.

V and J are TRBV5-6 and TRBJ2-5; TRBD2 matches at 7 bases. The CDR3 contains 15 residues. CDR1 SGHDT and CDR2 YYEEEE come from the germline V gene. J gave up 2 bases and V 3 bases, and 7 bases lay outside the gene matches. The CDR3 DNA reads TGTGCCAGCAGCTCGTGGGGAGGGTGGCAAGAGACCCAGTACTTC. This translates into CASSSWGGWQETQYF.

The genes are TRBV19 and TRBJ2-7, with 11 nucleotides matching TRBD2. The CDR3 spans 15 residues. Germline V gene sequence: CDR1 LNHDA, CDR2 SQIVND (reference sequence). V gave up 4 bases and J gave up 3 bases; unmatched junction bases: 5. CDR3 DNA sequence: TGTGCCAGTAGTACCGTAGCGGGAGGGATCTACGAGCAGTACTTC. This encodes CASSTVAGGIYEQYF.

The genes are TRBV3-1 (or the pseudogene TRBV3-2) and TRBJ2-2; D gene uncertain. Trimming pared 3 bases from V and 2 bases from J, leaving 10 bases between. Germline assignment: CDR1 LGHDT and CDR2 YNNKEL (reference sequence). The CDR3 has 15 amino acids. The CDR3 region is CASSHRRINTGELFF. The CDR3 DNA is TGTGCCAGCAGCCATCGGCGGATTAACACCGGGGAGCTGTTTTTT.

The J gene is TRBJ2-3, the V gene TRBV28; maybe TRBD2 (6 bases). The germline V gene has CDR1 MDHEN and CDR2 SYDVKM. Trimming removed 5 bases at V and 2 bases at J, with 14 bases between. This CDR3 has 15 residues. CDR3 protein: CASSVGGLDTDTQYF. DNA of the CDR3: TGTGCCAGCAGTGTCGGAGGGCTCGACACAGATACGCAGTATTTT. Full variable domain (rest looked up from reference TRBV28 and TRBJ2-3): DVKVTQSSRYLVKRTGEKVFLECVQDMDHENMFWYRQDPGLGLRLIYFSYDVKMKEKGDIPEGYSVSREKKERFSLILESASTNQTSMYLCASSVGGLDTDTQYFGPGTRLTVL.

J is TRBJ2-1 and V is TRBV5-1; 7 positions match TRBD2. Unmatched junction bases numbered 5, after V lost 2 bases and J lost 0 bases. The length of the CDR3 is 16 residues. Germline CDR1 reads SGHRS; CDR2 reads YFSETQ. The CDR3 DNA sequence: TGCGCCAGCAGCTTTAGGGGCGGGAGCTCCTACAATGAGCAGTTCTTC. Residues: CASSFRGGSSYNEQFF.

CDR3 residues: CASSSDWSKGEQFF. Written as DNA, the CDR3 is TGTGCCAGTAGCAGTGACTGGAGCAAGGGGGAGCAGTTCTTC. The chain is built from TRBV19 and TRBJ2-1, with D possibly TRBD1 on 5 matching bases. The CDR3 runs to 14 residues. In germline, CDR1 is LNHDA, CDR2 SQIVND (reference sequence). V lost 6 bases to trimming and J lost 10 bases, with 19 bases between them.

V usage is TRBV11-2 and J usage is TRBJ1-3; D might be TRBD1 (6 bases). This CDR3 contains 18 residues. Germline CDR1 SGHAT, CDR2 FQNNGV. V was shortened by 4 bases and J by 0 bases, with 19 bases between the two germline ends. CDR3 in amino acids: CASSSRGGGLFSGNTIYF. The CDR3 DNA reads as TGTGCCAGCAGCTCTAGGGGGGGCGGGCTTTTCTCTGGAAACACCATATATTTT.

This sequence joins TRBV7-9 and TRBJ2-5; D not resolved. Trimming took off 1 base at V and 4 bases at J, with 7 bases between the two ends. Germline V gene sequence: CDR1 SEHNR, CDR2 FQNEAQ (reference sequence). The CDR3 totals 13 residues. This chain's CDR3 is CASSLVGAETQYF. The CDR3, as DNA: TGTGCCAGCAGCTTAGTCGGAGCAGAGACCCAGTACTTC.

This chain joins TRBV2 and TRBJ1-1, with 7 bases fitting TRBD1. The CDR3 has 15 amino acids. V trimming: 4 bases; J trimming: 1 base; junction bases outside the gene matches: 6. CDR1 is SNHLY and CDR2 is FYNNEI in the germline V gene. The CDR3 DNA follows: TGTGCCAGCAGTGTGAGGGGACAGTCGAACACTGAAGCTTTCTTT. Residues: CASSVRGQSNTEAFF.

CDR3 in amino acids: CASSQGPQGKTEAFF. The CDR3 DNA sequence: TGCGCCAGCAGCCAAGGCCCGCAGGGAAAAACTGAAGCTTTCTTT. This chain connects TRBV4-1 to TRBJ1-1; D possibly corresponds to TRBD1 (5 bases). The CDR3 covers 15 residues. The germline CDR1 and CDR2 sequences are MGHRA and YSYEKL. V lost 1 base, J lost 5 bases, and 14 bases lay in between.

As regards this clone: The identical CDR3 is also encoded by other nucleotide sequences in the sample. DNA for the CDR3: TGTGCCAGCAGCTTGGGACTAGCGGCGAACACCGGGGAGCTGTTTTTT. This codes for CASSLGLAANTGELFF. V usage is TRBV11-2 and J usage is TRBJ2-2, with 11 bases fitting TRBD2. The CDR3 has 16 amino acids. Unmatched junction bases numbered 0, after V lost 3 bases and J lost 0 bases. Germline assignment: CDR1 SGHAT and CDR2 FQNNGV. Complete variable domain (other parts from reference TRBV11-2 and TRBJ2-2): EAGVAQSPRYKIIEKRQSVAFWCNPISGHATLYWYQQILGQGPKLLIQFQNNGVVDDSQLPKDRFSAERLKGVDSTLKIQPAKLEDSAVYLCASSLGLAANTGELFFGEGSRLTVL.

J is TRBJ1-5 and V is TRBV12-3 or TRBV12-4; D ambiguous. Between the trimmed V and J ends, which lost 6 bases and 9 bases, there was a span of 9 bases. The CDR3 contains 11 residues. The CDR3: CASSQTGPQHF. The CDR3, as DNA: TGTGCCAGCAGCCAGACTGGGCCCCAGCATTTT.

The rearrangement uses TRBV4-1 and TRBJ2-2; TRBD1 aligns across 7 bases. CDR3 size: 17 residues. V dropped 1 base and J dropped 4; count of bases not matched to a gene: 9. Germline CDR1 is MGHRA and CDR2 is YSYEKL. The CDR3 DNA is TGCGCCAGCAGCCAAGTTTTTGGGGGACAGAGCACCGGGGAGCTGTTTTTT. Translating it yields CASSQVFGGQSTGELFF.

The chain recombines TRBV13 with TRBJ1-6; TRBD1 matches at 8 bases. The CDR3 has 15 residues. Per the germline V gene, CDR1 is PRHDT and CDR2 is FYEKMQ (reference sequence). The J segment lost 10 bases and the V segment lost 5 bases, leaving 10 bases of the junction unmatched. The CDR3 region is CASSVGQGKQSPLHF. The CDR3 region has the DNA TGTGCCAGCAGCGTCGGACAGGGCAAGCAATCACCCCTCCACTTT. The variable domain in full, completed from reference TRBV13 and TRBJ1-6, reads AAGVIQSPRHLIKEKRETATLKCYPIPRHDTVYWYQQGPGQDPQFLISFYEKMQSDKGSIPDRFSAQQFSDYHSELNMSSLELGDSALYFCASSVGQGKQSPLHFGNGTRLTVT.

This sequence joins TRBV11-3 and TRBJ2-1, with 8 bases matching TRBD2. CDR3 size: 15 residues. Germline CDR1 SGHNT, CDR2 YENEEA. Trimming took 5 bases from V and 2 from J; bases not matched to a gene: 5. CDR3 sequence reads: CASSPSGSAYNEQFF. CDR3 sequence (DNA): TGTGCCAGCAGCCCAAGCGGGAGTGCCTACAATGAGCAGTTCTTC.

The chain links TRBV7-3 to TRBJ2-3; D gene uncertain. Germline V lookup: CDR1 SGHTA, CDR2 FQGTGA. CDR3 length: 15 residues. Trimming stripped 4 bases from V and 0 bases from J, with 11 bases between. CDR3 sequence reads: CASSSPTGSTDTQYF. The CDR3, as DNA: TGTGCCAGCAGCTCGCCGACCGGGAGCACAGATACGCAGTATTTT.